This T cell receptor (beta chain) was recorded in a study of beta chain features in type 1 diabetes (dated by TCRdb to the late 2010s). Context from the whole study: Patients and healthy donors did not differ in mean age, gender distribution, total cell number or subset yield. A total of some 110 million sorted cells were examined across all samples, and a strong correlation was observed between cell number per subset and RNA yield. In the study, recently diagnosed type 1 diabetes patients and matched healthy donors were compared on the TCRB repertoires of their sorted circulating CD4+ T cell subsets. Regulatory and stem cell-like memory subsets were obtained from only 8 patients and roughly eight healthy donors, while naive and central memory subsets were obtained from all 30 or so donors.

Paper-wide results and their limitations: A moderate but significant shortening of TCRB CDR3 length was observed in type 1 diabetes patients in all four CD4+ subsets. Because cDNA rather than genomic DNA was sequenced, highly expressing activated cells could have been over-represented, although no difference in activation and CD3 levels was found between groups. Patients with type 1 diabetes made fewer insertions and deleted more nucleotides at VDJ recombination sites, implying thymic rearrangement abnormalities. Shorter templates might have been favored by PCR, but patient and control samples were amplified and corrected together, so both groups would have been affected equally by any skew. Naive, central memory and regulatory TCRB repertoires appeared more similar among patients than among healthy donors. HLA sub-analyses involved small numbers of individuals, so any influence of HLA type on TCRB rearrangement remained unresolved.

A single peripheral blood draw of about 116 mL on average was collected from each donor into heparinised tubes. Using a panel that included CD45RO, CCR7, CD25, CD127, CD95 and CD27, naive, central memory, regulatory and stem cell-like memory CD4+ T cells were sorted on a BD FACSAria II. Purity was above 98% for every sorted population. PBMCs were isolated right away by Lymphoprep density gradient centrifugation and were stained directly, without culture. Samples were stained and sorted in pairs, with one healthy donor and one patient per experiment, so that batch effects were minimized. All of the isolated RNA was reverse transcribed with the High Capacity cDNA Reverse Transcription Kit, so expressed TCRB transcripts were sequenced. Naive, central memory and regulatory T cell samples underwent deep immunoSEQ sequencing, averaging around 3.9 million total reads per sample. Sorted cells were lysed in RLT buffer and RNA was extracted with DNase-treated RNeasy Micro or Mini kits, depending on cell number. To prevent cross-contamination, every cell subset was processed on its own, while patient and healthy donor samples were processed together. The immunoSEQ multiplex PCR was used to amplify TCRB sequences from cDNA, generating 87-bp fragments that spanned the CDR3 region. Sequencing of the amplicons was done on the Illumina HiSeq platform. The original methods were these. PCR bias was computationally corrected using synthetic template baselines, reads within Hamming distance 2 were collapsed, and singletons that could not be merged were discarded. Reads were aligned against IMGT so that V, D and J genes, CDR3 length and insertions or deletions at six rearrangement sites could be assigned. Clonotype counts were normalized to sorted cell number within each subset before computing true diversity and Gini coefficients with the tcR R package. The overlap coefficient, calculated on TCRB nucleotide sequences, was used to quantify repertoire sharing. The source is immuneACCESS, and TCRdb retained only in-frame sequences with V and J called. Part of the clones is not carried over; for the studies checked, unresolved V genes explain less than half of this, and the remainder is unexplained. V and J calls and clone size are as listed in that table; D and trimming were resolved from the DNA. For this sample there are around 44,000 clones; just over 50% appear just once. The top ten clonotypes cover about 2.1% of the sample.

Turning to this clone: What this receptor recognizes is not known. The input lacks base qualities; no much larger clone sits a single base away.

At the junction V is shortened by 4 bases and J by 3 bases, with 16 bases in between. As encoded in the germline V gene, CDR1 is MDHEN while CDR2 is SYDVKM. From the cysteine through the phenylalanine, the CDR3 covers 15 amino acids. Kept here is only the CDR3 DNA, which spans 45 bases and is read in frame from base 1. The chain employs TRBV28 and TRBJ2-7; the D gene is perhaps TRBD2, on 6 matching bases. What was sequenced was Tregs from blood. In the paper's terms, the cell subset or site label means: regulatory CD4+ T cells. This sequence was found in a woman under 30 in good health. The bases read TGTGCCAGCAGTTCCACGACTAGGGGAGGCTACGAGCAGTACTTC. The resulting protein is CASSSTTRGGYEQYF.